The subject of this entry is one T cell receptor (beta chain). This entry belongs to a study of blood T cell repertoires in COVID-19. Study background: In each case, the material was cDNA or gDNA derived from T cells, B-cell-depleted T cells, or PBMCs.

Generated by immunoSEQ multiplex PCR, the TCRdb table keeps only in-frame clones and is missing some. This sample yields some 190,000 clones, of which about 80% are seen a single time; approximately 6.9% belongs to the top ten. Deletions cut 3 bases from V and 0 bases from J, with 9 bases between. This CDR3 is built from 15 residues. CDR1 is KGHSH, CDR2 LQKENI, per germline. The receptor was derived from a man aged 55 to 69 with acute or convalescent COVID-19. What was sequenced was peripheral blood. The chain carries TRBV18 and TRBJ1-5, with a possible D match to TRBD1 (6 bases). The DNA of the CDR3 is TGTGCCAGCTCACCGACAGGAAATAGCAATCAGCCCCAGCATTTT. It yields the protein CASSPTGNSNQPQHF.